These 2 T cell receptor beta chains originate from one sample sequenced in a study of OX40 agonist ivuxolimab in advanced cancers. The protocol was immunoSEQ multiplex PCR, while the TCRdb copy is restricted to in-frame clones and leaves out a portion. The sample consists of tens of thousands of clones, about 90% of them appearing once. The sequencing used CD4+ or CD8+ T cells sorted from blood, collected in a trial of the OX40 agonist ivuxolimab. These TCRs come from an adult with an advanced solid tumor such as melanoma, head and neck, liver or kidney cancer.

The rearrangement links TRBV7-3 to TRBJ2-7; 10 bases are a match to TRBD1. Germline trimming cut 2 bases from V and 2 bases from J; bases unmatched to any gene: 3. This CDR3 spans 15 amino acids. The V gene's germline CDR1 is SGHTA and CDR2 FQGTGA. CDR3 loop: CASSLLGTGAYEQYF. CDR3 DNA: TGTGCCAGCAGCTTACTCGGGACAGGGGCCTACGAGCAGTACTTC.

The rearrangement links TRBV7-2 to TRBJ2-7, with 7 bases lining up with TRBD1. The CDR3 contains 14 residues. CDR1 and CDR2 (germline): SGHTA, FQGNSA. Unmatched junction bases numbered 5, after V lost 2 bases and J lost 4 bases. In DNA form, the CDR3 reads TGTGCCAGCAGCTTACTGGAGACAGGGTACGAGCAGTACTTC. It specifies CASSLLETGYEQYF.